The 29 T cell receptor beta chains in this list originate from one sample, sequenced in a study of PD-L1 blockade in urothelial cancer. Measured with immunoSEQ multiplex PCR; TCRdb has only the in-frame clones, and not every one. The sample gives 85,000 to 90,000 clones, around 92% of which show up once; around 1% is in the top ten. Time point: pretreatment peripheral blood. Sequenced material: PBMCs, taken around atezolizumab (anti-PD-L1) treatment. All receptors derive from a woman over 75 with urothelial cancer.

The gene calls are TRBV30 and TRBJ2-7, with TRBD2 as a possible D gene (6 bases). V was cut by 5 bases and J by 3 bases, with 14 bases left in between. Germline CDR1 and CDR2: GTSNPN and SVGIG (reference sequence). The CDR3 consists of 13 residues. CDR3 protein: CAWGYGTGYEQYF. The CDR3 region has the DNA TGTGCCTGGGGCTATGGGACTGGCTACGAGCAGTACTTC.

The chain has TRBV28 and TRBJ1-2; tentatively, D is TRBD1 (5 bases). The CDR3 length is 14 residues. V was trimmed by 1 base and J by 7 bases, leaving 13 bases between them. CDR1 and CDR2 from the germline V gene are MDHEN and SYDVKM. The CDR3 bases are TGTGCCAGCAGTTTATCAGGGAAGGCCTTTGGCTACACCTTC. Protein sequence: CASSLSGKAFGYTF.

The chain carries TRBV25-1 and TRBJ1-5; possible D gene TRBD1, 5 bases. Germline CDR1 and CDR2: MGHDK and SYGVNS. Trimming took off 10 bases at V and 6 bases at J, with 16 bases between the two ends. The CDR3 length is 13 residues. The CDR3 reads CATSAGGTQPQHF. The CDR3 DNA is TGTGCCACCTCTGCGGGGGGGACTCAGCCCCAGCATTTT.

V gene TRBV6-1 combines with J gene TRBJ2-7; TRBD2 matches 11 bases. CDR3 length equals 15 residues. V lost 3 bases and J lost 4; bases outside the gene matches: 5. Germline loops: CDR1 MNHNS, CDR2 SASEGT. The CDR3 is CASSDTSGSWYEQYF. CDR3 nucleotide sequence: TGTGCCAGCAGTGACACTAGCGGGAGTTGGTACGAGCAGTACTTC.

This sequence joins TRBV10-2 and TRBJ1-3; D is unclear. From germline, CDR1 is WSHSY and CDR2 SAAADI. The CDR3 is made up of 13 amino acids. V shed 2 bases and J shed 4 bases, with 6 bases lying between them. The CDR3 loop is CASSEQAGNTIYF. The CDR3 bases are TGCGCCAGCAGTGAGCAGGCCGGAAACACCATATATTTT.

The chain couples TRBV5-1 to TRBJ1-1; 11 nucleotides line up with TRBD1. Germline CDR1 and CDR2: SGHRS and YFSETQ. J was trimmed by 1 base and V by 4 bases; bases with no gene match: 3. This CDR3 comprises 15 residues. The CDR3 bases are TGCGCCAGCAGCGAGGGACAGGGGGGGAACACTGAAGCTTTCTTT. Amino acids: CASSEGQGGNTEAFF.

V gene TRBV5-5 combines with J gene TRBJ2-7, with no clear D. This CDR3 contains 11 residues. Trimming left V 2 bases short and J 4 bases short, with 4 bases between. Germline V gene sequence: CDR1 SGHKS, CDR2 YYEKEE (reference sequence). In nucleotides, the CDR3 is TGTGCCAGCAGCTTAGAGTACGAGCAGTACTTC. This sequence encodes CASSLEYEQYF.

As DNA, the CDR3 is TGCGCCAGCAGCAGTGCTGGGACAGGATTCGGCGGCTACACCTTC. Its protein is CASSSAGTGFGGYTF. The chain uses TRBV5-1 and TRBJ1-2; 8 nucleotides match TRBD1. Germline assignment: CDR1 SGHRS and CDR2 YFSETQ. After removal of 4 bases from V and 8 bases from J, the junction contained 13 bases not matched to a gene. This CDR3 has 15 amino acids.

This clone was observed a handful of times. The CDR3, as DNA: TGTGCCAGCAGCCCAGGCGGGAGTAGCAATCAGCCCCAGCATTTT. As protein: CASSPGGSSNQPQHF. The rearrangement links TRBV28 to TRBJ1-5; no reliable D call. The V end lost 6 bases, the J end lost 0 bases, and 12 bases lay between the germline ends. In germline, CDR1 is MDHEN, CDR2 SYDVKM. This CDR3 is built from 15 residues.

This sequence joins TRBV19 and TRBJ2-2; D unclear. There are 14 residues in the CDR3. Deletions cut 6 bases from V and 0 bases from J, with 8 bases between. Germline V CDR1 and CDR2: LNHDA, SQIVND (reference sequence). CDR3 DNA: TGTGCCAGTAGCCGGTCTCCGAACACCGGGGAGCTGTTTTTT. Translation: CASSRSPNTGELFF.

The chain uses TRBV5-5 and TRBJ1-4; D is ambiguous. Germline V gene data show CDR1 as SGHKS and CDR2 as YYEKEE (reference sequence). There are 17 residues in the CDR3. Trimming left V 4 bases short and J 0 bases short, with 16 bases between. CDR3 nucleotides: TGTGCCAGCAGCCAAGAGGCGTTAGTTGCAACTAATGAAAAACTGTTTTTT. Protein product: CASSQEALVATNEKLFF.

The V call is TRBV6-5, the J call TRBJ2-7, with 7 bases aligning to TRBD1. The CDR3 has 14 residues. Trimming removed 5 bases from V and 7 bases from J; junction bases left unmatched: 11. CDR1 and CDR2 (germline): MNHEY, SVGAGI. The CDR3 reads CASSPGQDPREQYF. For the CDR3, the DNA is TGTGCCAGCAGTCCCGGACAGGACCCCCGTGAGCAGTACTTC.

This chain joins TRBV7-3 and TRBJ1-1; 8 nucleotides match TRBD1. This CDR3 is 12 amino acids long. CDR1 is SGHTA and CDR2 is FQGTGA in the germline V gene. V gave up 4 bases and J gave up 8 bases; unmatched junction bases: 3. CDR3 sequence: CASSSRTGEAFF. The CDR3 region has the DNA TGTGCCAGCAGCTCCCGGACAGGGGAAGCTTTCTTT. Full variable domain (outside the CDR3, taken from reference TRBV7-3 and TRBJ1-1): GAGVSQTPSNKVTEKGKYVELRCDPISGHTALYWYRQSLGQGPEFLIYFQGTGAADDSGLPNDRFFAVRPEGSVSTLKIQRTERGDSAVYLCASSSRTGEAFFGQGTRLTVV.

The chain is built from TRBV28 and TRBJ2-2; 9 bases are shared with TRBD1. V lost 8 bases to trimming and J lost 4 bases; unmatched junction nucleotides: 5. In germline, CDR1 is MDHEN, CDR2 SYDVKM. CDR3 length: 14 amino acids. CDR3 nucleotide sequence: TGTGCCAGCTCTACAGGGGGCTTCACCGGGGAGCTGTTTTTT. Amino acids: CASSTGGFTGELFF.

The chain employs TRBV6-1 and TRBJ2-7; TRBD2 is a possible D gene (6 bases). The ends were cut back, 0 bases at V and 3 bases at J, with 12 bases in the middle. The CDR3 covers 15 residues. Germline assignment: CDR1 MNHNS and CDR2 SASEGT. As DNA, the CDR3 is TGTGCCAGCAGTGAAGCGTCCGGGAGACTCTACGAGCAGTACTTC. Residues: CASSEASGRLYEQYF.

The gene calls are TRBV5-1 and TRBJ2-1; D ambiguous. CDR3 length: 14 residues. Germline CDR1 and CDR2: SGHRS and YFSETQ. Trimming removed 3 bases from V and 8 bases from J, with 15 bases in between. The CDR3 here is CASSSDSSLHEQFF. In DNA, the CDR3 is TGCGCCAGCAGCTCGGATAGCTCCCTACATGAGCAGTTCTTC.

CDR3 in DNA: TGTGCCAGTGGGAGGCAGGGAATTAACTATGGCTACACCTTC. Translated: CASGRQGINYGYTF. The J gene is TRBJ1-2, the V gene TRBV19, with D possibly matching TRBD1 (5 bases). Per germline, CDR1 LNHDA and CDR2 SQIVND (reference sequence). The CDR3 is 14 amino acids. Trimming stripped 8 bases from V and 1 base from J, with 14 bases between.

The chain recombines TRBV27 with TRBJ1-3, with 12 bases aligning to TRBD1. From germline, CDR1 is MNHEY and CDR2 SMNVEV (reference sequence). The CDR3 loop spans 18 amino acids. V gave up 4 bases and J gave up 8 bases; unmatched junction bases: 15. CDR3 bases: TGTGCCAGCAGTTCCTCCGGGACAGGGGGCGCGATGGCGGACACCATATATTTT. Translated: CASSSSGTGGAMADTIYF.

The chain links TRBV4-2 to TRBJ1-1, with D possibly TRBD1 on 5 matching bases. The CDR3 is 15 amino acids. The germline V gene has CDR1 LGHNA and CDR2 YNFKEQ. V shed 0 bases and J shed 4 bases, with 12 bases lying between them. The CDR3 DNA reads as TGTGCCAGCAGCCAAGATTGGACCGGGGGCACTGAAGCTTTCTTT. Translated: CASSQDWTGGTEAFF.

CDR3 bases: TGTGCCAGCAGCGTCAGGGGGCGCGTCGAAAAACTGTTTTTT. Protein: CASSVRGRVEKLFF. This chain uses TRBV11-2 with TRBJ1-4; 8 bases fit TRBD1. The CDR3 is made up of 14 amino acids. The V and J ends lost 5 bases and 8 bases, in that order; junction bases with no gene match: 7. CDR1 is SGHAT, CDR2 FQNNGV, per germline.

In nucleotides, the CDR3 is TGTGCCAGCAGCTTACTCGGCTTCGAGCGGGATAGGGCCTACAATGAGCAGTTCTTC. Its protein product is CASSLLGFERDRAYNEQFF. V and J are TRBV7-9 and TRBJ2-1; 7 nucleotides line up with TRBD2. The CDR3 extends over 19 amino acids. Germline V gene data show CDR1 as SEHNR and CDR2 as FQNEAQ (reference sequence). After removal of 2 bases from V and 2 bases from J, the junction contained 15 bases not matched to a gene.

The chain has TRBV20-1 and TRBJ1-1; D gene unclear. Trimming shortened V by 4 bases and J by 3 bases, and 6 bases separated the two germline ends. Germline V gives CDR1 DFQATT, CDR2 SNEGSKA (reference sequence). CDR3 length: 11 amino acids. CDR3 coding DNA: TGCAGTGCTAAAGCGGACACTGAAGCTTTCTTT. Protein: CSAKADTEAFF.

The chain uses TRBV30 and TRBJ2-2, with D possibly being TRBD2 (5 bases). The V gene's germline CDR1 is GTSNPN and CDR2 SVGIG (reference sequence). The germline V and J ends were trimmed by 3 bases and 5 bases, with 19 bases remaining between them. This CDR3 contains 16 residues. DNA of the CDR3: TGTGCCTGGAGCCTGCAGGTCCGGCAGCGGACCGGGGAGCTGTTTTTT. The encoded protein is CAWSLQVRQRTGELFF.

J is TRBJ1-5 and V is TRBV19; 8 bases are shared with TRBD1. V shed 6 bases, J shed 6 bases, and the junction held 7 bases outside the gene matches. Per the germline V gene, CDR1 is LNHDA and CDR2 is SQIVND (reference sequence). The CDR3 consists of 14 residues. This CDR3 is CASRQTGGSQPQHF. CDR3 in DNA: TGTGCCAGTAGGCAAACAGGGGGGAGTCAGCCCCAGCATTTT. Filled out from reference TRBV19 and TRBJ1-5, the complete variable domain reads DGGITQSPKYLFRKEGQNVTLSCEQNLNHDAMYWYRQDPGQGLRLIYYSQIVNDFQKGDIAEGYSVSREKKESFPLTVTSAQKNPTAFYLCASRQTGGSQPQHFGDGTRLSIL.

The chain has TRBV2 and TRBJ1-2; D is ambiguous. Germline V gives CDR1 SNHLY, CDR2 FYNNEI. V shed 7 bases and J shed 5 bases, with 8 bases lying between them. The CDR3 has 11 residues. The DNA for the CDR3 is TGTGCCAGCACCCCTAGTTATGGCTACACCTTC. This sequence encodes CASTPSYGYTF.

This clone was recorded a few times. The CDR3 region has the DNA TGTGCCAGCAGCCAAGAGGGAGTGGGACAGGACTATGGCTACACCTTC. Its protein is CASSQEGVGQDYGYTF. V is TRBV4-2 and J is TRBJ1-2, with TRBD1 matching over 8 bases. Germline V gene sequence: CDR1 LGHNA, CDR2 YNFKEQ. There are 16 residues in the CDR3. V gave up 0 bases and J gave up 3 bases; unmatched junction bases: 6.

On this clone: The sample has other DNA sequences that encode this CDR3 too. The genes are TRBV19 and TRBJ2-2; D remains unclear. The CDR3 spans 14 residues. V was clipped by 3 bases and J by 2 bases, with 7 bases between them. CDR1 is LNHDA and CDR2 is SQIVND in the germline V gene (reference sequence). The CDR3 sequence is CASSIGGNTGELFF. For the CDR3, the DNA is TGTGCCAGTAGTATTGGCGGAAACACCGGGGAGCTGTTTTTT.

V is TRBV19 and J is TRBJ2-2; D perhaps matches TRBD2 (6 bases). Germline lookup yields CDR1 LNHDA and CDR2 SQIVND (reference sequence). Trimming stripped 5 bases from V and 7 bases from J, with 14 bases between. CDR3 length: 14 residues. As DNA, the CDR3 is TGTGCCAGTAGTTCCGGGACTGGGCACGGGGAGCTGTTTTTT. Its protein product is CASSSGTGHGELFF.

The rearrangement links TRBV30 to TRBJ2-1, with D perhaps TRBD1 (6 bases). V lost 3 bases and J lost 2, with 17 bases in between. This CDR3 spans 16 amino acids. Germline V CDR1 and CDR2: GTSNPN, SVGIG (reference sequence). The CDR3 loop is CAWSALDSNPYNEQFF. CDR3 nucleotides: TGTGCCTGGAGCGCCTTGGACAGCAATCCCTACAATGAGCAGTTCTTC.